This T cell receptor (beta chain) was sequenced for a study of Ad26.COV2.S vaccination and SARS-CoV-2 variants. The repertoire was sequenced with immunoSEQ multiplex PCR; TCRdb's copy has only in-frame clones and lacks some. The sample lists roughly 270,000 clones; around 87% were seen once. Treatment: 19 received Ad26.COV2.S at low or high dose, single or two shots; 5 received placebo; per-sample allocation not given. Specimens were obtained on day 63 following the first vaccine or placebo injection. Based in Boston, the donor was an adult of 18-55 years. V shed 2 bases and J 4 bases; nucleotides not matched to a gene: 2. Germline values: CDR1 ENHRY, CDR2 SYGVKD. This CDR3 comprises 14 residues.

The chain is built from TRBV10-3 and TRBJ1-3; 7 bases are a match to TRBD1. This TCR derives from a person between 18 and 60 years old who received the Ad26.COV2.S COVID-19 vaccine or a placebo. The sample here was peripheral blood, taken in a trial of Ad26.COV2.S vaccine versus placebo. CDR3 in amino acids: CAISERGPGNTIYF. CDR3 sequence (DNA): TGTGCCATCAGTGAGAGGGGGCCAGGAAACACCATATATTTT.